A selection of T cell receptor beta chains follows, all from one sample in a study of T cells after yellow fever vaccination. Via MiXCR, TCRdb re-called the 5' RACE reads, giving one row per CDR3 protein. The sample has fewer than 400,000 distinct CDR3 sequences; approximately 12% are singletons. Sequenced here: CD4+ T cells sorted from PBMCs, sampled 45 days after the yellow fever booster vaccination. The receptors here all came from a man aged 18-30 years who received the YFV17D yellow fever vaccine. The CDR3 runs from the conserved cysteine through the conserved F or W. D genes are given only for firm matches. Rows give clone size only sometimes, using once, few, many, or a class for an expanded clone.

>NA|NA|TRBJ2-5|TRBV15
CATSRDVDSYQETQYF
TGTGCCACCAGCAGAGATGTAGACTCGTACCAAGAGACCCAGTACTTC
>TRBD2|few|TRBJ2-4|TRBV20-1
CSARDGGEAKNIQYF
TGCAGTGCTAGAGATGGGGGGGAGGCCAAAAACATTCAGTACTTC
>NA|few|TRBJ2-3|TRBV20-1
CSARELHDTQYF
TGCAGTGCTAGAGAGCTCCACGATACGCAGTATTTT
>TRBD1|few|TRBJ2-5|TRBV7-2
CASSPTGVSETQYF
TGTGCCAGCAGCCCGACAGGGGTTAGCGAGACCCAGTACTTC
>TRBD2|NA|TRBJ2-5|TRBV2
CASCMERGGGPQYF
TGTGCCAGCTGCATGGAGCGGGGGGGCGGGCCCCAGTACTTC
>NA|few|TRBJ2-2|TRBV10-3
CAITRGFRGDTGELFF
TGTGCCATCACTAGGGGCTTCAGGGGCGACACCGGGGAGCTGTTTTTT
>NA|NA|TRBJ2-4|TRBV5-6
CASSLTENIQYF
TGTGCCAGCAGCTTGACAGAAAACATTCAGTACTTC
>NA|many|TRBJ2-2|TRBV7-2
CASSSRLTGELFF
TGTGCCAGCAGCTCTCGGCTAACCGGGGAGCTGTTTTTT
>NA|NA|TRBJ1-1|TRBV4-2
CASSQDGRGEAFF
TGTGCCAGCAGCCAAGATGGGAGGGGGGAAGCTTTCTTT
>NA|many|TRBJ1-4|TRBV7-9
CASSFMGSREKLFF
TGTGCCAGCAGCTTTATGGGAAGTCGAGAAAAACTGTTTTTT
>NA|many|TRBJ1-6|TRBV15
CATSRQGYNSPLHF
TGTGCCACCAGCAGACAGGGCTATAATTCACCCCTCCACTTT
>NA|NA|TRBJ2-5|TRBV5-1
CATNRGTTQETQYF
TGCGCCACCAATAGGGGGACTACCCAAGAGACCCAGTACTTC
>NA|NA|TRBJ2-3|TRBV29-1
CSVHLTDPSTDTQYF
TGCAGCGTTCACCTTACAGACCCTAGCACAGATACGCAGTATTTT
>NA|NA|TRBJ2-7|TRBV5-1
CASSLGGTPPGEQYF
TGCGCCAGCAGCTTGGGGGGGACCCCTCCCGGCGAGCAGTACTTC
>TRBD1|NA|TRBJ2-5|TRBV5-6
CASSETGDQETQYF
TGTGCCAGCAGCGAAACAGGGGACCAAGAGACCCAGTACTTC
>NA|many|TRBJ2-2|TRBV5-1
CASSIQTPGELFF
TGCGCCAGCAGCATCCAGACACCCGGGGAGCTGTTTTTT
>NA|NA|TRBJ2-3|TRBV23-1
CASTVLWAGEHDTQYF
TGCGCCAGCACGGTTTTGTGGGCAGGGGAACATGATACGCAGTATTTT
>NA|few|TRBJ2-1|TRBV3-1
CASSQWGGGEQFF
TGTGCCAGCAGCCAATGGGGCGGCGGTGAGCAGTTCTTC
>NA|NA|TRBJ1-1|TRBV5-1
CASRDLKGDTEAFF
TGCGCCAGCAGGGACCTAAAGGGGGACACTGAAGCTTTCTTT
>NA|few|TRBJ2-2|TRBV12-3/TRBV12-4
CASRSTLQNTGELFF
TGTGCCAGCAGATCAACCCTACAGAATACCGGGGAGCTGTTTTTT
>NA|NA|TRBJ2-1|TRBV12-3/TRBV12-4
CASSVSGDNEQFF
TGTGCCAGCAGTGTCAGTGGCGACAATGAGCAGTTCTTC
>TRBD2|few|TRBJ2-3|TRBV7-2
CASGSRRGVDTQYF
TGTGCCAGCGGAAGTCGGCGGGGGGTCGATACGCAGTATTTT
>TRBD1|NA|TRBJ1-1|TRBV12-3/TRBV12-4
CASRDQTGGTEAFF
TGTGCCAGCAGAGATCAGACAGGGGGCACTGAAGCTTTCTTT
>NA|NA|TRBJ2-3|TRBV9
CASSNLPSGTDTQYF
TGTGCCAGCAGTAATCTACCTTCTGGCACAGATACGCAGTATTTT
>TRBD2|NA|TRBJ2-1|TRBV4-3
CASSQEGRGGSYEQFF
TGCGCCAGCAGCCAAGAGGGGCGGGGGGGCAGCTATGAGCAGTTCTTC
>NA|once|TRBJ1-1|TRBV5-6
CASQGAGAEAFF
TGTGCCAGCCAAGGTGCGGGGGCTGAAGCTTTCTTT
>TRBD1|few|TRBJ2-4|TRBV4-1
CASSFQGAGVKNIQYF
TGCGCCAGCAGCTTTCAGGGGGCTGGAGTCAAAAACATTCAGTACTTC
>NA|few|TRBJ1-5|TRBV12-3/TRBV12-4
CASSSNRDQPQHF
TGTGCCAGCAGTTCCAACAGGGACCAGCCCCAGCATTTT
>NA|NA|TRBJ2-3|TRBV6-1
CASSELRGISTDTQYF
TGTGCCAGCAGTGAGCTCAGGGGTATAAGCACAGATACGCAGTATTTT
>NA|many|TRBJ1-6|TRBV3-1
CASSRQTLGSPLHF
TGTGCCAGCAGTCGACAAACCCTCGGTTCACCCCTCCACTTT
>TRBD1|NA|TRBJ1-4|TRBV20-1
CSASRGMYEKLFF
TGCAGTGCTAGCAGGGGGATGTACGAAAAACTGTTTTTT
>NA|few|TRBJ2-5|TRBV5-1
CASRKTVRVETQYF
TGCGCCAGCCGAAAGACAGTGAGAGTGGAGACCCAGTACTTC
>NA|NA|TRBJ1-5|TRBV7-3
CASSSGDQPQHF
TGTGCCAGCAGTAGCGGAGATCAGCCCCAGCATTTT
>NA|NA|TRBJ2-2|TRBV6-2/TRBV6-3
CASDRPDTGELFF
TGTGCCAGCGACAGGCCGGACACCGGGGAGCTGTTTTTT
>NA|many|TRBJ1-1|TRBV7-2
CASSRGGGARAEAFF
TGTGCCAGCAGCCGTGGAGGGGGGGCTAGGGCTGAAGCTTTCTTT
>NA|NA|TRBJ1-1|TRBV4-2
CASSPFVENTEAFF
TGTGCCAGCAGCCCGTTCGTAGAGAACACTGAAGCTTTCTTT
>NA|few|TRBJ1-1|TRBV29-1
CSGSSGVRRDTEAFF
TGCAGCGGATCATCGGGTGTTAGGCGGGACACTGAAGCTTTCTTT
>NA|NA|TRBJ2-2|TRBV4-3
CASSQDVGVFTGELFF
TGCGCCAGCAGCCAAGATGTTGGGGTATTTACCGGGGAGCTGTTTTTT
>NA|NA|TRBJ1-2|TRBV21-1
CASSKPEINYGYTF
TGTGCCAGCAGCAAGCCAGAAATTAACTATGGCTACACCTTC
>NA|few|TRBJ2-5|TRBV4-2
CASSRTDGRETQYF
TGTGCCAGCAGCCGAACCGATGGGCGAGAGACCCAGTACTTC
>NA|many|TRBJ2-5|TRBV27
CASSLPGAGRETQYF
TGTGCCAGCAGTTTACCGGGGGCGGGGAGAGAGACCCAGTACTTC
>TRBD2|NA|TRBJ2-1|TRBV28
CASNPTSGGYNEQFF
TGTGCCAGCAACCCTACTAGCGGGGGATACAATGAGCAGTTCTTC